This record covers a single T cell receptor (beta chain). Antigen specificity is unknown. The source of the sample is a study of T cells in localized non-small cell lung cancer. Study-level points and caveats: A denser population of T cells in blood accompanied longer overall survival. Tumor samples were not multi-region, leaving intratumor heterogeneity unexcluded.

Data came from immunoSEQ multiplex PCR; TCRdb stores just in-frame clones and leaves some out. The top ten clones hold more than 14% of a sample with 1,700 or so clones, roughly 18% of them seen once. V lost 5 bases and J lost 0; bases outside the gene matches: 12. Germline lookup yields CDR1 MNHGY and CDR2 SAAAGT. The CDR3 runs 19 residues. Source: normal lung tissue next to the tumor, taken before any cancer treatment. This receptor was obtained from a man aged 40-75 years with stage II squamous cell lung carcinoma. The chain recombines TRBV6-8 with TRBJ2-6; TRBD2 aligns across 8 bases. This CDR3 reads CASSRTRLAWSSGANVLTF. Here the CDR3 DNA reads TGTGCCAGCAGTCGAACCCGACTAGCGTGGAGCTCTGGGGCCAACGTCCTGACTTTC.